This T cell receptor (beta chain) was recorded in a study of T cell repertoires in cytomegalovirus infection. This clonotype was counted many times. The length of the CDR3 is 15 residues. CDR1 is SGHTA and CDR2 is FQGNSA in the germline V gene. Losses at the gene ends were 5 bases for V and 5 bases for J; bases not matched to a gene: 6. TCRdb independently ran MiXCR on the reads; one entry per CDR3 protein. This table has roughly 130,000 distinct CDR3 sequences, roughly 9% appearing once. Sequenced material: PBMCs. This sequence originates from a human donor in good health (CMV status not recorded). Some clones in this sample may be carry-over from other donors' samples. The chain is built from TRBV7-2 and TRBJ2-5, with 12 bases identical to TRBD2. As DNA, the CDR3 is TGTGCCAGCAGCCTACTAGCGGGGGGAGAGGAGACCCAGTACTTC. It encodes CASSLLAGGEETQYF.